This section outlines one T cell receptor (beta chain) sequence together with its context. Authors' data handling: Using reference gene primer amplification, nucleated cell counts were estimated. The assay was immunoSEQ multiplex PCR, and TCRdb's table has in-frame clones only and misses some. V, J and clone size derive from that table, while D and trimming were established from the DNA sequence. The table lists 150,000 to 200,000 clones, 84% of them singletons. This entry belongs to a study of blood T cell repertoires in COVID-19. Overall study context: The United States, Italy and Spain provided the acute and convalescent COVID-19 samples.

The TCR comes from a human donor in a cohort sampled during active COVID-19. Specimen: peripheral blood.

The CDR3 bases are TGTGCCAGCAGCCAAGGCTCCCCGGGGGGACAAGAGACCCAGTACTTC. It encodes CASSQGSPGGQETQYF. This chain connects TRBV3-1 (or the pseudogene TRBV3-2) to TRBJ2-5; 7 bases match TRBD2. With V trimmed by 1 base and J by 2 bases, 7 bases remained unmatched. The germline V gene has CDR1 LGHDT and CDR2 YNNKEL (reference sequence). The CDR3 is 16 amino acids.